The source of this TCR beta chain is a study of a mutant IDH1 vaccine in newly diagnosed glioma. Study-wide context: Patients' prior therapy spanned radiotherapy, temozolomide, or both; most underwent both. The week-35 safety follow-up was V12, and the week-47 study end was V13.

Sequencing used immunoSEQ multiplex PCR; TCRdb keeps in-frame clones, though not all of them. The data contain approximately 66,000 clones, around four fifths of them singletons. Time point described: week 35, safety follow-up. Each dose of the vaccine consisted of 300 ug of mutant IDH1 20-mer peptide, with topical imiquimod. The vaccination schedule gave patients eight doses in weeks 1, 3, 5, 7, 11, 15, 19 and 23. Patients carried new grade 3 or 4 IDH1-mutant astrocytomas lacking nuclear ATRX. In germline, CDR1 is SGHNT, CDR2 YYREEE (reference sequence). CDR3 length: 13 amino acids. V gave up 4 bases and J gave up 5 bases; unmatched junction bases: 4. Worth noting for this clone: Antigen specificity is unknown.

This specimen consisted of PBMCs, obtained from a glioma patient whose treatment included an IDH1 peptide vaccine. The origin of this receptor is a man under 40 with glioma. The V call is TRBV5-4, the J call TRBJ2-7; TRBD1 matches 9 bases. The CDR3 DNA is TGTGCCAGCAGCCGGGACAGGGCCCACGAGCAGTACTTC. Translating it yields CASSRDRAHEQYF.